The text below deals with one T cell receptor beta chain. The target antigen is unknown. Those who donated were healthy bone marrow donors. This sample is drawn from a study of cytomegalovirus exposure and HLA in healthy donors. Across the study: Among 398 genotyped donors, around 82% fell in the Caucasian-associated ancestry cluster. Study-wide results and limits: The study assumed roughly uniform donor sequencing depth for presence/absence analyses. A missense DCLRE1C variant was associated with V- and J-gene trimming of TCR beta chains in a later analysis, and an independent cohort replicated the association.

Use of 60 Vbeta and 13 Jbeta primers characterized the PCR. Sequencing used immunoSEQ multiplex PCR; TCRdb keeps in-frame clones, though not all of them. Of some 250,000 clones listed, approximately 80% are singletons. CDR1 is SNHLY and CDR2 is FYNNEI in the germline V gene. V was pared by 6 bases and J by 6 bases, with 9 bases of the junction left unmatched. The CDR3 sequence is 14 residues long. The TCR was taken from an older woman in good health and CMV-seropositive. This rearrangement joins TRBV2 to TRBJ2-7; 9 bases are a match to TRBD1. The sequenced sample was PBMCs. The chain's CDR3 is CASRIRTGDLEQYF. In DNA form, the CDR3 reads TGTGCCAGCAGAATTCGGACAGGGGACCTCGAGCAGTACTTC.